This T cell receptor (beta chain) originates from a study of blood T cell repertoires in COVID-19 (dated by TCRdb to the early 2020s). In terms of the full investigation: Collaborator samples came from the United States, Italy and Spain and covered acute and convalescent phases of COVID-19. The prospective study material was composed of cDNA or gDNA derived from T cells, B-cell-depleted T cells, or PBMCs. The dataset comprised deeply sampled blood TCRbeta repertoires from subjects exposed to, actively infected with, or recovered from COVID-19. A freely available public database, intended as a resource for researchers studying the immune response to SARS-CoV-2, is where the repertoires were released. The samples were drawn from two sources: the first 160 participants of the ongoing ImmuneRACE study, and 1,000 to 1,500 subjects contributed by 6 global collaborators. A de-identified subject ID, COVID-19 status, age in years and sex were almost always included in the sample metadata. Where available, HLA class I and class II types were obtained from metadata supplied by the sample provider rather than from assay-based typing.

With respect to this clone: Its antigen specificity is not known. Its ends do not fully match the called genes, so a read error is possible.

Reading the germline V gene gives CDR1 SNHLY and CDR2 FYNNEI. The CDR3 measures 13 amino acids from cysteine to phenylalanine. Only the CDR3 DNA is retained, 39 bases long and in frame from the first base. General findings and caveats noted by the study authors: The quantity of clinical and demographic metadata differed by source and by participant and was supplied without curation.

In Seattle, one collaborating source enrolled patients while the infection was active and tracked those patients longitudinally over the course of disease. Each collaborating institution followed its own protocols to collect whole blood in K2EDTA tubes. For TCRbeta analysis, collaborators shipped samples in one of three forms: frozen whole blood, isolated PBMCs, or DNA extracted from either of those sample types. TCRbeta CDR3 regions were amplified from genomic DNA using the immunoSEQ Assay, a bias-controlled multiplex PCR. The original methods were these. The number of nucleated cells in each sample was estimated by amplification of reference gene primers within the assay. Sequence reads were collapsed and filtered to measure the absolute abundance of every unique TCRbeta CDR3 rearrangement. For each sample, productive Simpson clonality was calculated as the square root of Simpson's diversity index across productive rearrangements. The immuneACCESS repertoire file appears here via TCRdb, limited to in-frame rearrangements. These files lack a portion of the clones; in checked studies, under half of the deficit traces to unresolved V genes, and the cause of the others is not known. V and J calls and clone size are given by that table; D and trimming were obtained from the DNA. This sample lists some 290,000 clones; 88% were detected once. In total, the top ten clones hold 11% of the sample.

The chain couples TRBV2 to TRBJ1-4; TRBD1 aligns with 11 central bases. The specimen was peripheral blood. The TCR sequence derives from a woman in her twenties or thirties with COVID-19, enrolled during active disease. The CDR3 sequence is CGSGDRGIEKLFF. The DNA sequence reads TGTGGCAGCGGGGACAGGGGGATTGAAAAACTGTTTTTT.